This T cell receptor (beta chain) was recovered during a study of patients and donors after allogeneic stem cell transplantation. The CDR3 length is 15 residues. The trim removed 0 bases at V and 4 bases at J, leaving 5 bases unmatched. Looked up from germline, CDR1 is ENHRY and CDR2 is SYGVKD. This clonotype was observed a few times. A single record per CDR3 protein comes from TCRdb applying MiXCR to the RT-PCR reads. The table lists about 160,000 distinct CDR3 sequences, approximately 24% of them singletons. The chain couples TRBV10-3 to TRBJ1-2; 7 positions match TRBD1. Sequenced sample: blood, either unsorted or a sorted T cell fraction (not recorded which). The sequence was obtained from a human donor who was either an allogeneic HSCT recipient or a stem cell or donor lymphocyte infusion donor (not recorded which). It is not recorded whose cells these are; they may come from a transplant donor. The CDR3 DNA sequence: TGTGCCATCAGTGAGTCAGGGGGCCGGAGCTATGGCTACACCTTC. Protein: CAISESGGRSYGYTF.